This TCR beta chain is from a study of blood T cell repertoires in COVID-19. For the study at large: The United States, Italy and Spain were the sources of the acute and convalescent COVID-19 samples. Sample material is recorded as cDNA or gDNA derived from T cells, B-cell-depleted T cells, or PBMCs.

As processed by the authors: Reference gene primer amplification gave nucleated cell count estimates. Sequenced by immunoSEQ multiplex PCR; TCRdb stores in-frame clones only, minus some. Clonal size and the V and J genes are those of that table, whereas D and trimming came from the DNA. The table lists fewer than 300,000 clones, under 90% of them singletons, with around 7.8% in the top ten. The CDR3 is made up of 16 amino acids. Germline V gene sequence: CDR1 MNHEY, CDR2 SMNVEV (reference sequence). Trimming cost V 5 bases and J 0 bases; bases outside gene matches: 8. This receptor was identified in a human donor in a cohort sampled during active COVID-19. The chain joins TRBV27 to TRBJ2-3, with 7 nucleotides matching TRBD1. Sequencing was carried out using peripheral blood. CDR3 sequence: CASSPHGTASTDTQYF. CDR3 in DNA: TGTGCCAGCAGTCCGCACGGGACAGCTAGCACAGATACGCAGTATTTT.